This is a list of T cell receptor beta chains from one sample in a study of somatic mutations in cytotoxic T cells in rheumatoid arthritis. The method was immunoSEQ multiplex PCR; TCRdb's version includes in-frame clones alone and lacks a portion of them. The sample holds roughly 20,000 clones, around 81% seen once. The specimen sequenced was CD8+ T cells sorted from blood. All receptors come from an adult with rheumatoid arthritis. Each CDR3 is given with its conserved first and last residue. A D gene is named only where the DNA matches it firmly. Clone size is stated in some rows and not others, as once, few, many or a class when expanded.

abundance: once; j_gene: TRBJ2-7; d_gene: TRBD2; v_gene: TRBV27; CDR3nt: TGTGCCAGCAGTTTAAAGCGGACTAGCTCCTACGAGCAGTACTTC; CDR3aa: CASSLKRTSSYEQYF
abundance: .; j_gene: TRBJ2-3; d_gene: .; v_gene: TRBV9; CDR3nt: TGTGCCAGCAGGGACGATAAGGGGACGCAGTATTTT; CDR3aa: CASRDDKGTQYF
abundance: .; j_gene: TRBJ2-5; d_gene: .; v_gene: TRBV29-1; CDR3nt: TGCAGCGTTGATGGGGGGTTTGAGACCCAGTACTTC; CDR3aa: CSVDGGFETQYF
abundance: .; j_gene: TRBJ2-5; d_gene: .; v_gene: TRBV10-3; CDR3nt: TGTGCCCATCCCGAGCAAGAGACCCAGTACTTC; CDR3aa: CAHPEQETQYF
abundance: once; j_gene: TRBJ2-3; d_gene: .; v_gene: TRBV19; CDR3nt: TGTGCCAGTAGTATCGAGGGACTCAGCACAGATACGCAGTATTTT; CDR3aa: CASSIEGLSTDTQYF
abundance: once; j_gene: TRBJ1-1; d_gene: .; v_gene: TRBV4-1; CDR3nt: TGCGCCAGCAGCTTATTGGGCAGTTCGAGGGCTAACACTGAAGCTTTCTTT; CDR3aa: CASSLLGSSRANTEAFF
abundance: .; j_gene: TRBJ2-3; d_gene: .; v_gene: TRBV13; CDR3nt: TGTGCCAGCAGCTTAGGGGACCTCCCAGGACCAGATACGCAGTATTTT; CDR3aa: CASSLGDLPGPDTQYF
abundance: .; j_gene: TRBJ1-2; d_gene: .; v_gene: TRBV13; CDR3nt: TGTGCCAGCAGCGACACGGGAAAAAACTATGGCTACACCTTC; CDR3aa: CASSDTGKNYGYTF
abundance: .; j_gene: TRBJ2-1; d_gene: .; v_gene: TRBV6-1; CDR3nt: TGTGCCAGCAGTGAAGACTGGCTAGGTGGGAATGAGCAGTTCTTC; CDR3aa: CASSEDWLGGNEQFF
abundance: .; j_gene: TRBJ2-1; d_gene: TRBD2; v_gene: TRBV4-1; CDR3nt: TGCGCCAGCAGCCAAACTAGCGGATACAATGAGCAGTTCTTC; CDR3aa: CASSQTSGYNEQFF
abundance: .; j_gene: TRBJ2-7; d_gene: .; v_gene: TRBV4-2; CDR3nt: TGTGCCAGCAGCCAAAATATCGCCCACGAGCAGTACTTC; CDR3aa: CASSQNIAHEQYF
abundance: once; j_gene: TRBJ2-1; d_gene: .; v_gene: TRBV19; CDR3nt: TGTGCCAGTTCGAAGGGCTCCTACAATGAGCAGTTCTTC; CDR3aa: CASSKGSYNEQFF
abundance: .; j_gene: TRBJ2-5; d_gene: TRBD1; v_gene: TRBV7-2; CDR3nt: TGTGCCAGCAGCTGGCACGGGACAGGGGGATTCGAGACCCAGTACTTC; CDR3aa: CASSWHGTGGFETQYF
abundance: .; j_gene: TRBJ1-5; d_gene: .; v_gene: TRBV25-1; CDR3nt: TGTGCCAGCAGTGAATTGGCCCTTAATCAGCCCCAGCATTTT; CDR3aa: CASSELALNQPQHF
abundance: .; j_gene: TRBJ2-5; d_gene: .; v_gene: TRBV7-9; CDR3nt: TGTGCCAGCAGCTCACCGGGACGCTACCGACAAGAGACCCAGTACTTC; CDR3aa: CASSSPGRYRQETQYF
abundance: few; j_gene: TRBJ2-5; d_gene: .; v_gene: TRBV7-9; CDR3nt: TGTGCCAGCAGCTTCAACCCCGGAGTGGGGGAAGACCAAGAGACCCAGTACTTC; CDR3aa: CASSFNPGVGEDQETQYF
abundance: .; j_gene: TRBJ1-2; d_gene: TRBD1; v_gene: TRBV6-5; CDR3nt: TGTGCCAGCAGTTACTCCCGAGGGGGCGCAGATGGCTACACCTTC; CDR3aa: CASSYSRGGADGYTF
abundance: once; j_gene: TRBJ2-5; d_gene: TRBD2; v_gene: TRBV2; CDR3nt: TGTGCCAGCAGTGAATGGGGGAGGCGGGGGGAGACCCAGTACTTC; CDR3aa: CASSEWGRRGETQYF
abundance: .; j_gene: TRBJ2-7; d_gene: .; v_gene: TRBV7-2; CDR3nt: TGTGCCAGCAGCTTAGATCGGCTCGAGCAGTACTTC; CDR3aa: CASSLDRLEQYF
abundance: .; j_gene: TRBJ1-4; d_gene: .; v_gene: TRBV29-1; CDR3nt: TGCAGCGTTGAAGATGAAAAACTGTTTTTT; CDR3aa: CSVEDEKLFF
abundance: .; j_gene: TRBJ1-1; d_gene: .; v_gene: TRBV7-6; CDR3nt: TGTGCCAGCAGCCACGTTCGGGGGGAGGGGAACACTGAAGCTTTCTTT; CDR3aa: CASSHVRGEGNTEAFF
abundance: .; j_gene: TRBJ1-6; d_gene: .; v_gene: TRBV28; CDR3nt: TGTGCCAGCTCTGGCCTCTCGGATTCACCCCTCCACTTT; CDR3aa: CASSGLSDSPLHF